This T cell receptor beta chain was found in a study of T cells in Graves' hyperthyroidism and ophthalmopathy. Across the study: Initial diagnosis, before any treatment, was when peripheral blood was collected.

Trimming stripped 0 bases from V and 5 bases from J, with 7 bases between. This CDR3 has 13 residues. Germline V lookup: CDR1 MNHEY, CDR2 SVGAGI. In this sample, this clonotype turned up many times. Using RNA transcripts as the source, TCR beta CDR3 regions were amplified. The HTBI primer set was used in a first-round RT-PCR of the TCR CDR3. Using its own MiXCR run on the multiplex PCR reads, TCRdb lists one record per CDR3 protein. The data contain 250,000 to 300,000 distinct CDR3 sequences, roughly a fifth of them singletons. This rearrangement joins TRBV6-5 to TRBJ2-5; D not certain. The TCR comes from a man aged 45-65 years with Graves' ophthalmopathy. Sequenced input: blood. CDR3 amino acids: CASSYSPVETQYF. The CDR3 DNA reads TGTGCCAGCAGTTACTCCCCAGTGGAGACCCAGTACTTC.